Listed here are 13 T cell receptor beta chains from one sample, sequenced in a study of cytomegalovirus exposure and HLA in healthy donors. Clones were sequenced by immunoSEQ multiplex PCR, and TCRdb holds only the in-frame ones, with some missing. Of around 180,000 clones listed, roughly 80% are singletons. The specimen was PBMCs. These receptors were taken from a man between 18 and 29 years old in good health and CMV-seropositive.

The rearrangement uses TRBV7-9 and TRBJ2-7; TRBD1 might be the D (6 bases). The CDR3 contains 16 residues. Germline-derived CDR1 and CDR2 are SEHNR and FQNEAQ (reference sequence). V was cut by 0 bases and J by 5 bases, with 17 bases left in between. The CDR3 region is CASSLATRGSSHEQYF. Here the CDR3 DNA reads TGTGCCAGCAGCTTAGCGACAAGGGGGTCGTCCCACGAGCAGTACTTC.

The rearrangement joins TRBV6-4 to TRBJ2-7; 10 bases agree with TRBD2. The CDR3 is made up of 15 amino acids. The V gene end was trimmed by 4 bases and the J gene end by 0 bases; junction bases not matched to a gene: 3. CDR1 and CDR2 from the germline V gene are MRHNA and SNTAGT. In DNA, the CDR3 is TGTGCCAGCAGTGTTGCTAGCGGGAGCTCCTACGAGCAGTACTTC. Residues: CASSVASGSSYEQYF.

This clone is a singleton in its sample. The chain links TRBV9 to TRBJ1-5, with D unclear. The CDR3 has 12 amino acids. The V end was cut by 3 bases, the J end by 4 bases, with 5 bases between. Looked up from germline, CDR1 is SGDLS and CDR2 is YYNGEE. The CDR3 bases are TGTGCCAGCAGCGACGGGAATCAGCCCCAGCATTTT. Amino acids: CASSDGNQPQHF.

In DNA form, the CDR3 reads TGCGCCAGCAGCCAAGATCGGACTAACACCGGGGAGCTGTTTTTT. Translated: CASSQDRTNTGELFF. This sequence joins TRBV4-1 and TRBJ2-2; possibly TRBD2 for D (5 bases). This CDR3 has 15 amino acids. With 0 bases removed from V and 2 bases from J, the gap between germline ends came to 7 bases. Germline V CDR1 and CDR2: MGHRA, YSYEKL.

The gene calls are TRBV5-1 and TRBJ2-1; 7 bases fit TRBD1. J gave up 2 bases and V 4 bases, and 3 bases lay outside the gene matches. The CDR3 consists of 14 residues. CDR1 SGHRS and CDR2 YFSETQ come from the germline V gene. The CDR3 sequence: CASSPGQTYNEQFF. In nucleotides, the CDR3 is TGCGCCAGCAGCCCGGGACAGACCTACAATGAGCAGTTCTTC.

This clone was recorded once. The chain is built from TRBV29-1 and TRBJ2-7; D possibly corresponds to TRBD2 (7 bases). Germline loops: CDR1 SQVTM, CDR2 ANQGSEA. V was trimmed by 6 bases and J by 3 bases, leaving 15 bases between them. This CDR3 is 13 amino acids long. The CDR3 coding sequence is TGCAGCGTCCGCCGGGGGGCCAACTACGAGCAGTACTTC. Translation: CSVRRGANYEQYF.

This chain links TRBV5-1 with TRBJ1-3; D perhaps matches TRBD1 (6 bases). The V and J ends lost 0 bases and 4 bases respectively, with 14 bases between them. Looked up from germline, CDR1 is SGHRS and CDR2 is YFSETQ. This CDR3 is built from 16 residues. CDR3 region: CASSLATGQGGNTIYF. CDR3 bases: TGCGCCAGCAGCTTGGCAACAGGCCAGGGGGGAAACACCATATATTTT.

The CDR3 coding sequence is TGCGCCAGCAGCTTTACCGGCGGCGGGAGGTCCTACAATGAGCAGTTCTTC. Translation: CASSFTGGGRSYNEQFF. This chain joins TRBV5-1 and TRBJ2-1, with 8 bases fitting TRBD2. Losses at the gene ends were 2 bases for V and 1 base for J; bases not matched to a gene: 8. The CDR3 is 17 residues long. Germline V gives CDR1 SGHRS, CDR2 YFSETQ.

V gene TRBV5-4 combines with J gene TRBJ2-7; 10 bases map to TRBD1. The germline V gene has CDR1 SGHNT and CDR2 YYREEE (reference sequence). Trimming cost V 5 bases and J 11 bases; bases outside gene matches: 19. The CDR3 is 16 residues long. The CDR3 is CASSLNPGQGRSGEYF. CDR3 nucleotides: TGTGCCAGCAGTTTAAACCCGGGACAGGGGCGATCCGGGGAGTACTTC.

CDR3 coding DNA: TGTGCCAGCAGTTTCGGGGGGGAAGCTTTCTTT. This gives the protein CASSFGGEAFF. The V and J genes are TRBV28 and TRBJ1-1; D might be TRBD1 (5 bases). Trimming took 3 bases from V and 8 from J, leaving 7 bases between them. This CDR3 has 11 amino acids. The germline V gene encodes CDR1 MDHEN and CDR2 SYDVKM.

The table lists this clone with a count of one. The chain has TRBV29-1 and TRBJ2-1; maybe TRBD2 (6 bases). Germline loops: CDR1 SQVTM, CDR2 ANQGSEA. There are 16 residues in the CDR3. Deletions cut 0 bases from V and 0 bases from J, with 12 bases between. The CDR3 DNA reads as TGCAGCGTTGAAGAGTCCCTAGCGAGCTCCTACAATGAGCAGTTCTTC. As protein: CSVEESLASSYNEQFF.

V gene TRBV7-3 combines with J gene TRBJ2-5; 9 bases agree with TRBD1. After removal of 8 bases from V and 4 bases from J, the junction contained 14 bases not matched to a gene. The germline CDR1 and CDR2 sequences are SGHTA and FQGTGA. This CDR3 region has 16 residues. The CDR3 spells CASGEGSGTGLETQYF. CDR3 DNA sequence: TGTGCCAGCGGAGAAGGATCCGGGACAGGGCTAGAGACCCAGTACTTC.

The chain combines TRBV29-1 with TRBJ1-1, with D perhaps matching TRBD1 (5 bases). V was shortened by 7 bases and J by 5 bases, with 14 bases between the two germline ends. This CDR3 comprises 12 residues. CDR1 is SQVTM, CDR2 ANQGSEA, per germline. This CDR3 is CSAGGVYTEAFF. The CDR3 DNA is TGCAGCGCCGGGGGGGTGTATACTGAAGCTTTCTTT.